This T cell receptor beta chain was sequenced during a study of T cell changes during pregnancy in multiple sclerosis. Sequenced by immunoSEQ multiplex PCR; TCRdb stores in-frame clones only, minus some. The repertoire consists of 60,000 or so clones, with about 92% occurring once and the leading ten covering approximately 2%. The CDR3 is made up of 14 amino acids. With V trimmed by 3 bases and J by 7 bases, 8 bases remained unmatched. The germline CDR1 and CDR2 sequences are PRHDT and FYEKMQ (reference sequence). The chain links TRBV13 to TRBJ1-2, with TRBD1 matching over 7 bases. The material was peripheral blood, obtained in the second trimester of pregnancy. The TCR originated in a female donor in good health, enrolled as a control in a pregnancy study. CDR3 residues: CASSFGTGEGGYTF. The CDR3 DNA reads TGTGCCAGCAGCTTCGGAACAGGGGAAGGTGGCTACACCTTC.